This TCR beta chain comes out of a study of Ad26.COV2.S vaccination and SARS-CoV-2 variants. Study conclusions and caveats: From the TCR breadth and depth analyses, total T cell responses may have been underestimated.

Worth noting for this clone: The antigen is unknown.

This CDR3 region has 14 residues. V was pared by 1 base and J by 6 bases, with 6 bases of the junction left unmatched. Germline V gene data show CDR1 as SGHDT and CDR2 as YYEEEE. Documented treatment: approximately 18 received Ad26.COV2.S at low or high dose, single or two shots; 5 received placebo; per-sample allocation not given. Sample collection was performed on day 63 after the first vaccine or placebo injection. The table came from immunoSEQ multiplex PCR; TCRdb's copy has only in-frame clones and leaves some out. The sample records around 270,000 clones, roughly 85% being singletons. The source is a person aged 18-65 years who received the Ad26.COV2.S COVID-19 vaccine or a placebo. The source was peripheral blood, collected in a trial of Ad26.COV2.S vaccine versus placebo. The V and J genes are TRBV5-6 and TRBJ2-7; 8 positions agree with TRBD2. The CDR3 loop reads CASSLWSGGSEQYV. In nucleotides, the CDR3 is TGTGCCAGCAGCTTGTGGAGCGGGGGATCCGAGCAGTACGTC.